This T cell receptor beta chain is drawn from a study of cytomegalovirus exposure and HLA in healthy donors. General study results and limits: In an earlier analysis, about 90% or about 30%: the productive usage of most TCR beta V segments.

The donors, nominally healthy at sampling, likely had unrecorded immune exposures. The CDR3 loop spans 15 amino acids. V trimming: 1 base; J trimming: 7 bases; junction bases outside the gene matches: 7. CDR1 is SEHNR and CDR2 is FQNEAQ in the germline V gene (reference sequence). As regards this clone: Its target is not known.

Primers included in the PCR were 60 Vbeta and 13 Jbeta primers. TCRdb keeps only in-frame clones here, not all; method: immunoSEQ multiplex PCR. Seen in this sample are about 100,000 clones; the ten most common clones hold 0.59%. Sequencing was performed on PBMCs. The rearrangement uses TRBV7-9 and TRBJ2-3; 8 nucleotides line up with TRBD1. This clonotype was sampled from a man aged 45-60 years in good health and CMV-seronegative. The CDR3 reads CASSLEGQGHNTQYF. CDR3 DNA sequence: TGTGCCAGCAGCTTAGAAGGACAGGGTCATAATACGCAGTATTTT. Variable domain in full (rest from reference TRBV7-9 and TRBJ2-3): DTGVSQNPRHKITKRGQNVTFRCDPISEHNRLYWYRQTLGQGPEFLTYFQNEAQLEKSRLLSDRFSAERPKGSFSTLEIQRTEQGDSAMYLCASSLEGQGHNTQYFGPGTRLTVL.